This T cell receptor (beta chain) was recorded in a study of blood T cell repertoires in COVID-19 (dated by TCRdb to between 2020 and 2021). Regarding the complete study: Samples from collaborators originated in the United States, Italy and Spain and spanned both the acute and convalescent phases of COVID-19. The prospective study material was composed of cDNA or gDNA derived from T cells, B-cell-depleted T cells, or PBMCs. Deeply sampled blood TCRbeta repertoires from subjects exposed to, actively infected with, or recovered from COVID-19 were included in the dataset. The repertoires were made available in a free public database intended to serve as a resource for research on the immune response to SARS-CoV-2. Samples were obtained from the ongoing ImmuneRACE study (first 160 participants) and from about 1,300 subjects provided by 6 global collaborators. Sample metadata almost always included a de-identified subject ID, COVID-19 status, age in years and sex. HLA class I and class II types, where available, came from metadata supplied by the sample provider rather than from assay-based typing. Points the paper makes about the study in general: The amount of clinical and demographic metadata varied by source and participant and was provided uncurated.

The immunoSEQ Assay, a bias-controlled multiplex PCR, was used to amplify TCRbeta CDR3 regions from genomic DNA. In the original analysis: The number of nucleated cells in each sample was estimated by amplification of reference gene primers within the assay. Sequence reads were collapsed and filtered to measure the absolute abundance of every unique TCRbeta CDR3 rearrangement. For each sample, productive Simpson clonality was calculated by taking the square root of Simpson's diversity index across productive rearrangements. TCRdb took over this immuneACCESS table, retaining in-frame rearrangements with V and J assigned. Such tables are incomplete; in checked studies, under half of the missing clones stem from an unresolved V gene, and the remainder is unexplained. V and J calls and clone size follow that table, whereas D and trimming were derived from the DNA. For this sample the table gives some 130,000 clones, of which around 88% were detected only once. Clones ranked in the top ten supply 10% of the sample.

Each collaborating institution followed its own protocols to collect whole blood in K2EDTA tubes. Collaborator samples were shipped for TCRbeta analysis as frozen whole blood, isolated PBMCs, or DNA extracted from either sample type. The CDR1 and CDR2 encoded by the germline V gene (reference sequence) are SSHAT and FNYEAQ. Including cysteine and phenylalanine, the CDR3 has 16 amino acids. The sequence is cut down to CDR3 DNA, 48 bases in frame from base 1. As for this clone: What antigen it recognizes has not been identified. At one end, the junction sequence differs from germline, possibly due to a read error.

The material sequenced was peripheral blood. The receptor was derived from a man between 45 and 60 years old with acute or convalescent COVID-19. The chain links TRBV7-7 with TRBJ2-3; a tentative D call is TRBD1 (6 bases match). CDR3 reads: CASSQGTVASTDTQYF. The DNA reads TGTGCTAGCAGCCAGGGGACGGTAGCTAGCACAGATACGCAGTATTTT.